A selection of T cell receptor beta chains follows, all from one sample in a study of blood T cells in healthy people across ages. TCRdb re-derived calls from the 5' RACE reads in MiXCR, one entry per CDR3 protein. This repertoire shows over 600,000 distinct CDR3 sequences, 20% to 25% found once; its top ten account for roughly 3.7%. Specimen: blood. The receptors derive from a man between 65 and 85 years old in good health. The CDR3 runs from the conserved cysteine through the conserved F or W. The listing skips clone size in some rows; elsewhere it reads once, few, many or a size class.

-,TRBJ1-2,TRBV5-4,CASSLERTDAYGYTF
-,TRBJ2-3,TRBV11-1,CASSPDYTHYF
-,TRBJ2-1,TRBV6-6,CASSYSLAGAINEQFF
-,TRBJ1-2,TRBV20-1,CSSDRIEDGYTF
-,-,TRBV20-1,CSAEPDSSYNEQFF
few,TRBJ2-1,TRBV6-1,CASSKIAGGSYNEQFF
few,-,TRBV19,CASSTGTSGPYEQYF
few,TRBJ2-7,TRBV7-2,CASSSASGGSYEQYF
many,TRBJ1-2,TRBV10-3,CAISDTGGYGYTF
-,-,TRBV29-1,CCVQWNYEQYF
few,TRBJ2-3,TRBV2,CASKPGQSTDTQYF
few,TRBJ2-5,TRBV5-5,CASSFLLPETRYF
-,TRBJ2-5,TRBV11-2,CASSLSSLGQETQYF
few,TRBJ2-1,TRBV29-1,CSAQTPMTGAGEQFF
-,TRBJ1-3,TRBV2,CASSGSSTGNTIYF
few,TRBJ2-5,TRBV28,CASNPLGGLADGQETQYF
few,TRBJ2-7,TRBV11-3,CASTLYHYEQYF
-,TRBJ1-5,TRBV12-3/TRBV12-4,CASSVAYRVNQPQHF
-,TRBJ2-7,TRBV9,CASSVGAKAGTSGGYEQYF
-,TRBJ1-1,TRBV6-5,CASSFGDTEAFF
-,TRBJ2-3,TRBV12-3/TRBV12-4,CALGGLAESSTDTQYF
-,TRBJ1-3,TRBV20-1,CSAQSAGSSSGNTIYF
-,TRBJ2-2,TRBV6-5,CASSSPNRAGTNTGELFF
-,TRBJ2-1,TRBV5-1,CATRTGELVDEQFF
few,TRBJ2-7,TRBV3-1,CASSQGYVNYGQYF
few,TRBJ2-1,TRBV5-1,CASSSTDYNEQFF
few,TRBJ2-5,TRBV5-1,CASSQTGDAETQYF
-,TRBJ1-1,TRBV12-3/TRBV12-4,CAITGQGGTEAFF
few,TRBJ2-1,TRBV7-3,CASSFSTGGEQFF
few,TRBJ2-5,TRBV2,CASSRQGLQETQYF
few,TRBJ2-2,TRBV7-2,CASSLTYGELFF
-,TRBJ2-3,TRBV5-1,CASSFRSGPSTDTQYF
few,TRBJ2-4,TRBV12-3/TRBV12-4,CASSLNPGTSGSSENIQCF
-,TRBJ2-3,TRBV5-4,CASSETSGTDTQYF
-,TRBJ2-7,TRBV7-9,CASSYLGGVQYF
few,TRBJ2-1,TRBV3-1,CASSQDLLAGVKGGEQFF
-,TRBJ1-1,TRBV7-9,CASRAGTYTEAFF
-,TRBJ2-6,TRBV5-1,CASSQGQPGANVLTF
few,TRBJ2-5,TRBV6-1,CASSEQGTLQETQYF
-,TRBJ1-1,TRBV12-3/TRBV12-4,CASSLGNQSPNTEAFF
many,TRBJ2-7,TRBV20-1,CSAIEGLGKREQYF
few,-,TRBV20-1,CSARQREWYEQYF
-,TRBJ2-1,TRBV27,CASSFSQARGDEQFF
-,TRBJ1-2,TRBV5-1,CASSRSRDGARGYTF
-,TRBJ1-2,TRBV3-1,CASSQDVGRGGYTF